A single sample is the source of the 27 T cell receptor beta chains below, sequenced in a study of human T cells and chemical hapten exposure. MiXCR was run by TCRdb on the RACE reads, yielding one entry per CDR3 protein. The table includes about 98,000 distinct CDR3 sequences, under 14% detected once. As to time point: pre-sensitization, week 0. Treatment: therapeutic diphenylcyclopropenone sensitization with weekly scalp DPC. The source was whole blood, collected in connection with sensitization to the hapten diphenylcyclopropenone (DPC). The receptors come from a woman aged 55-70 years with alopecia areata. Some clones in this sample may be carry-over from other donors' samples.

V usage is TRBV7-8 and J usage is TRBJ2-3, with TRBD1 matching 9 bases. The CDR3 contains 16 residues. The V and J ends lost 4 bases and 4 bases, in that order; junction bases with no gene match: 9. Germline assignment: CDR1 SGHVS and CDR2 FQNEAQ. CDR3 nucleotides: TGTGCCAGCAGCTCACGGACAGGGGAGGGAGCAGATACGCAGTATTTT. This translates into CASSSRTGEGADTQYF.

This clonotype appeared a few times. The chain combines TRBV6-5 with TRBJ1-2; possible D gene TRBD1, 6 bases. This CDR3 is 13 amino acids long. V was trimmed by 6 bases and J by 8 bases, leaving 16 bases between them. CDR1 and CDR2 (germline): MNHEY, SVGAGI. The CDR3 DNA reads TGTGCCAGCAGACACAGATACAGGGAAGGCTACACCTTC. Translated: CASRHRYREGYTF.

In its sample, this clonotype was seen many times. The V gene is TRBV29-1, the J gene TRBJ1-2; no reliable D call. Trimming shortened V by 1 base and J by 0 bases, and 15 bases separated the two germline ends. The CDR3 has 16 residues. CDR1 and CDR2 (germline): SQVTM, ANQGSEA. The CDR3 DNA reads TGCAGCGTTGAAGGAGAGTACAGCTATGCTAACTATGGCTACACCTTC. Residues: CSVEGEYSYANYGYTF.

This clonotype was observed at least ten times. The V call is TRBV5-1, the J call TRBJ1-1, with 7 positions matching TRBD1. CDR1 and CDR2 (germline): SGHRS, YFSETQ. CDR3 length: 14 amino acids. J gave up 3 bases and V 4 bases, and 6 bases lay outside the gene matches. The CDR3 bases are TGCGCCAGCAGCCTAACAGGGGCGGACACTGAAGCTTTCTTT. This codes for CASSLTGADTEAFF.

The V call is TRBV2, the J call TRBJ2-5, with D unresolved. Germline V gives CDR1 SNHLY, CDR2 FYNNEI. The V gene lost 4 bases and the J gene lost 4 bases, with 7 bases spanning the gap. This CDR3 contains 12 residues. CDR3 sequence (DNA): TGTGCCAGCAGTGTAAGACTAGAGACCCAGTACTTC. It encodes CASSVRLETQYF.

This clonotype was observed many times. J is TRBJ1-1 and V is TRBV10-3, with D tentatively TRBD1 (5 bases). The V gene's germline CDR1 is ENHRY and CDR2 SYGVKD. Trimming shortened V by 1 base and J by 7 bases, and 19 bases separated the two germline ends. The CDR3 length is 16 residues. The CDR3 protein is CAISEFRGSSSLEAFF. Here the CDR3 DNA reads TGTGCCATCAGTGAGTTCCGGGGCTCCTCGAGTCTTGAAGCTTTCTTT.

The V gene is TRBV7-8, the J gene TRBJ2-7, with a possible D match to TRBD1 (7 bases). Germline V gene lookup returns CDR1 SGHVS and CDR2 FQNEAQ. Trimming stripped 2 bases from V and 1 base from J, with 12 bases between. The CDR3 loop spans 15 amino acids. The CDR3: CASSLRGRDSYEQYF. CDR3 bases: TGTGCCAGCAGCTTAAGGGGGCGGGATTCCTACGAGCAGTACTTC.

This clonotype was detected many times. The V gene is TRBV10-3, the J gene TRBJ2-1, with D possibly TRBD1 on 5 matching bases. Trimming took 7 bases from V and 2 from J, leaving 12 bases between them. The CDR3 runs to 14 residues. In germline, CDR1 is ENHRY, CDR2 SYGVKD. In DNA, the CDR3 is TGTGCCATCAAGCAGGGAATAACCTACAATGAGCAGTTCTTC. As protein: CAIKQGITYNEQFF.

This clonotype has a count of ten or more. This rearrangement joins TRBV6-5 to TRBJ2-1; 7 bases align to TRBD2. This CDR3 comprises 14 residues. CDR1 MNHEY and CDR2 SVGAGI come from the germline V gene. Unmatched junction bases numbered 2, after V lost 0 bases and J lost 6 bases. The CDR3 sequence is CASSYSGGGNEQFF. CDR3 DNA sequence: TGTGCCAGCAGTTACTCAGGCGGGGGCAATGAGCAGTTCTTC.

Only a few counts were recorded for this clonotype. V gene TRBV20-1 combines with J gene TRBJ2-3; the match to TRBD2 covers 11 bases. The germline gives CDR1 DFQATT, CDR2 SNEGSKA (reference sequence). The ends lost 5 bases at V and 6 bases at J; junction bases unmatched: 10. The CDR3 is 15 residues long. Here the CDR3 DNA reads TGCAGTGCTGGATGGACTAGCGGGCTCAGGGATACGCAGTATTTT. This gives the protein CSAGWTSGLRDTQYF.

This clonotype was counted ten times or more. V and J are TRBV3-1 and TRBJ2-7; D perhaps matches TRBD2 (6 bases). Germline V lookup: CDR1 LGHDT, CDR2 YNNKEL (reference sequence). The CDR3 totals 15 residues. The V end lost 6 bases, the J end lost 7 bases, and 22 bases lay between the germline ends. The CDR3 coding sequence is TGTGCCAGCAGGCTATCCGCGACTGGACTATGGGAGCAGTACTTC. Translation: CASRLSATGLWEQYF.

The gene calls are TRBV2 and TRBJ2-7; no firm D call. This CDR3 contains 15 residues. V was clipped by 4 bases and J by 3 bases, with 16 bases between them. Germline lookup yields CDR1 SNHLY and CDR2 FYNNEI. The CDR3, as DNA: TGTGCCAGCAGTGGTCAACTACCGAAACTCTACGAGCAGTACTTC. It is translated as CASSGQLPKLYEQYF.

CDR3 sequence (DNA): TGTGCCAGCTCACCAGCCAGGTTAGGAGGCTACACCTTC. It yields the protein CASSPARLGGYTF. The rearrangement links TRBV18 to TRBJ1-2; no reliable D call. This CDR3 comprises 13 residues. Looked up from germline, CDR1 is KGHSH and CDR2 is LQKENI. Trimming removed 2 bases from V and 8 bases from J, with 12 bases in between.

This clonotype was seen only a few times. The V call is TRBV20-1, the J call TRBJ2-1, with 10 positions matching TRBD2. The CDR3 is made up of 19 amino acids. Germline CDR1 reads DFQATT; CDR2 reads SNEGSKA (reference sequence). The V and J ends lost 4 bases and 0 bases, in that order; junction bases with no gene match: 15. For the CDR3, the DNA is TGCAGTGCTACCAGAAGTAGTACTAGCGGGGATAGCTCCTACAATGAGCAGTTCTTC. Protein product: CSATRSSTSGDSSYNEQFF.

There are many counts of this clonotype. V gene TRBV7-9 combines with J gene TRBJ2-3; TRBD1 agrees at 7 bases. This CDR3 is 16 amino acids long. The junction had 11 bases not matched to a gene; V was cut back by 6 bases and J by 2 bases. Germline V lookup: CDR1 SEHNR, CDR2 FQNEAQ (reference sequence). The CDR3 DNA sequence: TGTGCCAGCAGTCATCAACAGGGGCGATACACAGATACGCAGTATTTT. This sequence encodes CASSHQQGRYTDTQYF.

This clonotype was found many times. The rearrangement links TRBV9 to TRBJ2-5, with D perhaps matching TRBD2 (6 bases). The CDR3 is made up of 14 amino acids. Trimming pared 0 bases from V and 5 bases from J, leaving 11 bases between. The V gene's germline CDR1 is SGDLS and CDR2 YYNGEE. The CDR3 DNA reads as TGTGCCAGCAGCGTAGGGAGGGCCGTGGAGACCCAGTACTTC. This sequence encodes CASSVGRAVETQYF. Full variable domain (outside the CDR3, taken from reference TRBV9 and TRBJ2-5): DSGVTQTPKHLITATGQRVTLRCSPRSGDLSVYWYQQSLDQGLQFLIQYYNGEERAKGNILERFSAQQFPDLHSELNLSSLELGDSALYFCASSVGRAVETQYFGPGTRLLVL.

This clonotype has a count of ten or more. This rearrangement joins TRBV7-8 to TRBJ1-6; D gene uncertain. V lost 1 base to trimming and J lost 11 bases, with 6 bases between them. Germline V gene lookup returns CDR1 SGHVS and CDR2 FQNEAQ. The CDR3 is 12 residues long. The CDR3 DNA is TGTGCCAGCAGCTTAGTGAAGACACCCCTCCACTTT. Protein product: CASSLVKTPLHF.

This clonotype was counted at least ten times. V usage is TRBV10-3 and J usage is TRBJ1-1, with 8 nucleotides matching TRBD1. Trimming took 7 bases from V and 5 from J; bases not matched to a gene: 3. Germline assignment: CDR1 ENHRY and CDR2 SYGVKD. The CDR3 spans 12 residues. CDR3 residues: CAIKTGETEAFF. CDR3 in DNA: TGTGCCATCAAGACAGGGGAGACTGAAGCTTTCTTT.

This chain uses TRBV2 with TRBJ2-6; D not certain. The germline gives CDR1 SNHLY, CDR2 FYNNEI. The V gene lost 11 bases and the J gene lost 2 bases, with 13 bases spanning the gap. CDR3 length: 14 residues. Written as DNA, the CDR3 is TGTGCCGGAACCCAATTGGCTGGGGCCAACGTCCTGACTTTC. It translates to CAGTQLAGANVLTF. The whole variable domain, remainder taken from reference TRBV2 and TRBJ2-6, is EPEVTQTPSHQVTQMGQEVILRCVPISNHLYFYWYRQILGQKVEFLVSFYNNEISEKSEIFDDQFSVERPDGSNFTLKIRSTKLEDSAMYFCAGTQLAGANVLTFGAGSRLTVL.

In its sample, this clonotype was seen many times. The rearrangement joins TRBV6-5 to TRBJ2-7, with 7 bases that match TRBD1. There are 15 residues in the CDR3. CDR1 and CDR2 (germline): MNHEY, SVGAGI. Germline trimming cut 3 bases from V and 5 bases from J; bases unmatched to any gene: 10. This chain's CDR3 is CASSYQKGALDEQYF. The CDR3 DNA reads as TGTGCCAGCAGTTATCAAAAGGGGGCACTGGACGAGCAGTACTTC.

The chain links TRBV7-6 to TRBJ2-1; 8 positions match TRBD2. Germline CDR1 SGHVS, CDR2 FNYEAQ. J gave up 6 bases and V 1 base, and 5 bases lay outside the gene matches. The CDR3 runs to 15 residues. CDR3 amino acids: CASSLDSGGGNEQFF. In DNA form, the CDR3 reads TGTGCCAGCAGCTTAGACAGCGGGGGCGGCAATGAGCAGTTCTTC.

This clonotype was observed a handful of times. This chain connects TRBV11-2 to TRBJ1-5; TRBD1 matches at 7 bases. CDR1 SGHAT and CDR2 FQNNGV come from the germline V gene. The CDR3 runs 16 residues. Trimming took 5 bases from V and 2 from J; bases not matched to a gene: 9. This CDR3 reads CASSLRQGVGNQPQHF. CDR3 nucleotide sequence: TGTGCCAGCAGCCTTCGACAGGGTGTTGGCAATCAGCCCCAGCATTTT.

The chain joins TRBV30 to TRBJ2-3; unclear D gene. The germline V gene has CDR1 GTSNPN and CDR2 SVGIG (reference sequence). Trimming removed 2 bases from V and 3 bases from J, with 6 bases in between. This CDR3 is built from 12 residues. The CDR3 region is CAWSSSTDTQYF. The CDR3 DNA reads as TGTGCCTGGAGTAGTTCGACAGATACGCAGTATTTT.

This clonotype turned up a few times. The chain recombines TRBV29-1 with TRBJ2-5; D assignment may be TRBD1 or TRBD2 (5 bases each). V dropped 7 bases and J dropped 4 bases, with 16 bases sitting between them. Germline lookup yields CDR1 SQVTM and CDR2 ANQGSEA. The CDR3 covers 13 residues. CDR3 residues: CSAPGASTETQYF. In DNA form, the CDR3 reads TGCAGCGCTCCCGGGGCTAGTACAGAGACCCAGTACTTC.

This clonotype was recorded many times. The CDR3 nucleotides are TGCAGCGCCAGTTTAGTCGATCAGCCCCAGCATTTT. Amino acids: CSASLVDQPQHF. This chain links TRBV29-1 with TRBJ1-5, with D uncertain. The V end lost 7 bases, the J end lost 5 bases, and 12 bases lay between the germline ends. Germline-derived CDR1 and CDR2 are SQVTM and ANQGSEA. The CDR3 covers 12 residues.

Only a few counts were recorded for this clonotype. This sequence joins TRBV5-1 and TRBJ1-5; TRBD1 is a possible D gene (6 bases). CDR1 is SGHRS, CDR2 YFSETQ, per germline. The V end lost 4 bases, the J end lost 2 bases, and 22 bases lay between the germline ends. This CDR3 contains 18 residues. Here the CDR3 reads CASSPTPRGGGGNQPQHF. Written as DNA, the CDR3 is TGCGCCAGCAGCCCCACTCCGCGGGGGGGCGGGGGCAATCAGCCCCAGCATTTT.

This clonotype was seen at least ten times. The J gene is TRBJ2-5, the V gene TRBV28, with 12 bases aligning to TRBD2. J gave up 0 bases and V 4 bases, and 9 bases lay outside the gene matches. CDR3 size: 18 residues. Germline CDR1 and CDR2: MDHEN and SYDVKM. The CDR3 protein is CASSSPGTSGGYQETQYF. CDR3 DNA sequence: TGTGCCAGCAGTTCCCCGGGTACTAGCGGGGGGTACCAAGAGACCCAGTACTTC.